This entry features one T cell receptor beta chain sequence. Germline values: CDR1 LGHNT, CDR2 FRNRAP. The CDR3 spans 18 residues. V lost 1 base to trimming and J lost 7 bases; unmatched junction nucleotides: 12. Under the authors' procedure: It was from reference gene primer amplification that nucleated cell counts were estimated. Repertoires were generated with immunoSEQ multiplex PCR, while TCRdb's copy carries only in-frame clones and drops some. The V and J calls and the clone size are those of that table, but D and trimming were determined from the DNA. The sample holds 200,000 or so clones, 84% seen once. This specimen comes from a study of blood T cell repertoires in COVID-19. Study as a whole: Sample material is recorded as cDNA or gDNA derived from T cells, B-cell-depleted T cells, or PBMCs.

The TCR sequence derives from a human donor in a cohort sampled during active COVID-19. Material for sequencing was peripheral blood. V usage is TRBV12-5 and J usage is TRBJ2-1; 11 positions agree with TRBD2. The CDR3 DNA is TGTGCTAGTGGTTTGGATCTTTTAGCGGGAGGGCCGGGGAATGAGCAGTTCTTC. The encoded protein is CASGLDLLAGGPGNEQFF.